Shown below are 21 T cell receptor beta chains from a single sample sequenced in a study of T cell responses to AZD1222 COVID-19 vaccine. The protocol was immunoSEQ multiplex PCR, while the TCRdb copy is restricted to in-frame clones and leaves out a portion. The sample lists 99,000 or so clones; about nine tenths were seen once. The sequencing used peripheral blood, collected on day 0 of AZD1222 vaccination. These receptors originate from an adult in good health.

This sequence joins TRBV7-8 and TRBJ2-7; TRBD1 or TRBD2 may be the D gene (5 bases each). Germline CDR1 SGHVS, CDR2 FQNEAQ. Trimming took off 1 base at V and 3 bases at J, with 7 bases between the two ends. The CDR3 has 13 residues. The CDR3 DNA follows: TGTGCCAGCAGCTTAGTTGGGGGCTACGAGCAGTACTTC. Residues: CASSLVGGYEQYF.

This sequence joins TRBV6-5 and TRBJ2-7; possible D gene TRBD2, 5 bases. The length of the CDR3 is 14 residues. The germline V and J ends were trimmed by 4 bases and 6 bases, with 16 bases remaining between them. Germline lookup yields CDR1 MNHEY and CDR2 SVGAGI. The CDR3 protein is CASSSNRGLSEQYF. CDR3 DNA: TGTGCCAGCAGTTCAAACCGGGGTCTGAGCGAGCAGTACTTC.

V gene TRBV7-9 combines with J gene TRBJ1-1; weak D call: TRBD1 (5 bases). The CDR3 totals 14 residues. CDR1 SEHNR and CDR2 FQNEAQ come from the germline V gene (reference sequence). Trimming shortened V by 5 bases and J by 4 bases, and 14 bases separated the two germline ends. The CDR3 region has the DNA TGTGCCAGCAGCCCTGGGGGATATCGCACTGAAGCTTTCTTT. Protein sequence: CASSPGGYRTEAFF.

The rearrangement joins TRBV5-1 to TRBJ2-2; 9 positions match TRBD2. The junction had 3 bases not matched to a gene; V was cut back by 0 bases and J by 0 bases. CDR3 size: 17 residues. CDR1 and CDR2 from the germline V gene are SGHRS and YFSETQ. CDR3 in amino acids: CASSLELAGSNTGELFF. The CDR3 DNA reads TGCGCCAGCAGCTTGGAGCTAGCGGGGTCGAACACCGGGGAGCTGTTTTTT.

This chain uses TRBV6-1 with TRBJ1-2; D gene unclear. CDR1 is MNHNS, CDR2 SASEGT, per germline. The CDR3 has 15 amino acids. Trimming stripped 2 bases from V and 4 bases from J, with 14 bases between. The CDR3 sequence: CASSEKGSSSYGYTF. CDR3 DNA sequence: TGTGCCAGCAGTGAAAAGGGCAGTTCTAGCTATGGCTACACCTTC.

The J gene is TRBJ1-1, the V gene TRBV11-3; D is uncertain. This CDR3 has 13 residues. Per the germline V gene, CDR1 is SGHNT and CDR2 is YENEEA. V dropped 5 bases and J dropped 4 bases, with 11 bases sitting between them. CDR3 amino acids: CASSVVYGTEAFF. The CDR3 DNA is TGTGCCAGCAGCGTAGTCTATGGCACTGAAGCTTTCTTT. The full variable domain, with the rest looked up from reference TRBV11-3 and TRBJ1-1, is EAGVVQSPRYKIIEKKQPVAFWCNPISGHNTLYWYLQNLGQGPELLIRYENEEAVDDSQLPKDRFSAERLKGVDSTLKIQPAELGDSAVYLCASSVVYGTEAFFGQGTRLTVV.

Written as DNA, the CDR3 is TGTGCCACCAGCAGAGTGGGGGAACAACAGGGGTCTGAAGCTTTCTTT. Translation: CATSRVGEQQGSEAFF. The chain employs TRBV15 and TRBJ1-1, with 7 positions matching TRBD1. J gave up 6 bases and V 1 base, and 11 bases lay outside the gene matches. This CDR3 contains 16 residues. The germline V gene encodes CDR1 LNHNV and CDR2 YYDKDF (reference sequence).

The rearrangement joins TRBV9 to TRBJ1-4, with 7 bases identical to TRBD1. There are 15 residues in the CDR3. CDR1 and CDR2 from the germline V gene are SGDLS and YYNGEE. V was clipped by 3 bases and J by 10 bases; unmatched bases: 12. CDR3 sequence reads: CASSAHGETGPKLFF. The DNA for the CDR3 is TGTGCCAGCAGCGCCCACGGCGAGACAGGGCCAAAACTGTTTTTT.

The chain employs TRBV3-1 (or the pseudogene TRBV3-2) and TRBJ1-3, with D hard to call. From germline, CDR1 is LGHDT and CDR2 YNNKEL (reference sequence). The CDR3 has 16 residues. V dropped 3 bases and J dropped 0 bases, with 12 bases sitting between them. CDR3 nucleotide sequence: TGTGCCAGCAGCCAGGTCTTCGACGTCTCTGGAAACACCATATATTTT. This encodes CASSQVFDVSGNTIYF.

CDR3 amino acids: CASSVGTGNQPQHF. CDR3 bases: TGTGCCAGCAGCGTAGGGACAGGGAATCAGCCCCAGCATTTT. The chain joins TRBV9 to TRBJ1-5; TRBD1 aligns across 8 bases. The trim removed 0 bases at V and 4 bases at J, leaving 0 bases unmatched. Germline V CDR1 and CDR2: SGDLS, YYNGEE. The CDR3 totals 14 residues.

The chain uses TRBV4-1 and TRBJ2-5; TRBD1 matches at 7 bases. This CDR3 spans 15 amino acids. Germline-derived CDR1 and CDR2 are MGHRA and YSYEKL. Unmatched junction bases numbered 9, after V lost 4 bases and J lost 4 bases. The CDR3 sequence is CASSPEGQPRETQYF. In nucleotides, the CDR3 is TGCGCCAGCAGCCCTGAGGGACAGCCACGAGAGACCCAGTACTTC.

The chain combines TRBV6-4 with TRBJ1-5; D remains unclear. Trimming pared 2 bases from V and 0 bases from J, leaving 11 bases between. The CDR3 is made up of 16 amino acids. Germline CDR1 reads MRHNA; CDR2 reads SNTAGT. The CDR3 sequence: CASSDPLKDSNQPQHF. The DNA of the CDR3 is TGTGCCAGCAGTGACCCCCTTAAGGATAGCAATCAGCCCCAGCATTTT.

V gene TRBV2 combines with J gene TRBJ1-2; D is uncertain. The CDR3 totals 13 residues. The germline V gene has CDR1 SNHLY and CDR2 FYNNEI. Trimming left V 7 bases short and J 4 bases short, with 13 bases between. CDR3 bases: TGTGCCAGCATTGAGTCCCCCGTCTATGGCTACACCTTC. Protein: CASIESPVYGYTF.

The chain links TRBV5-1 to TRBJ2-1, with D perhaps TRBD1 (6 bases). V lost 4 bases to trimming and J lost 5 bases, with 16 bases between them. CDR1 and CDR2 (germline): SGHRS, YFSETQ. The CDR3 length is 15 residues. This CDR3 is CASSIADSDNNEQFF. The CDR3, as DNA: TGCGCCAGCAGCATCGCGGACAGCGATAACAATGAGCAGTTCTTC.

The V gene is TRBV28, the J gene TRBJ1-2; D remains ambiguous. This CDR3 spans 12 amino acids. From germline, CDR1 is MDHEN and CDR2 SYDVKM. With 5 bases removed from V and 2 bases from J, the gap between germline ends came to 6 bases. The CDR3 DNA reads as TGTGCCAGCAGTACCAGCAACTATGGCTACACCTTC. The encoded protein is CASSTSNYGYTF.

The genes are TRBV12-5 and TRBJ2-1; 10 bases agree with TRBD1. The J segment lost 8 bases and the V segment lost 2 bases, leaving 18 bases of the junction unmatched. Germline CDR1 and CDR2: LGHNT and FRNRAP. CDR3 size: 19 residues. The CDR3, as DNA: TGTGCTAGTGGTTTGATTATAACCTCTGGGGACAGGGGCCCTCATGAGCAGTTCTTC. Translation gives CASGLIITSGDRGPHEQFF.

The genes are TRBV29-1 and TRBJ1-6, with 11 bases fitting TRBD1. With 6 bases clipped from V and 7 bases from J, the junction kept 2 bases outside the gene matches. Looked up from germline, CDR1 is SQVTM and CDR2 is ANQGSEA. This CDR3 comprises 13 residues. Here the CDR3 DNA reads TGCAGCGTCGGGACAGGGGGGAATTCACCCCTCCACTTT. The encoded protein is CSVGTGGNSPLHF.

This clone is medium-sized (0.01 to 0.1%). This chain connects TRBV7-8 to TRBJ2-7; weak D call: TRBD2 (5 bases). Germline loops: CDR1 SGHVS, CDR2 FQNEAQ. This CDR3 is 11 amino acids long. V was cut by 3 bases and J by 7 bases, with 7 bases left in between. CDR3 in DNA: TGTGCCAGCAGCTTCGGGGAAGAGCAGTACTTC. The encoded protein is CASSFGEEQYF.

The CDR3 is CASSRDRGRDEQYF. The CDR3 bases are TGCGCCAGCAGCCGGGACAGGGGGCGAGACGAGCAGTACTTC. The chain uses TRBV5-1 and TRBJ2-7, with 12 bases aligning to TRBD1. Trimming took 4 bases from V and 5 from J; bases not matched to a gene: 4. Germline loops: CDR1 SGHRS, CDR2 YFSETQ. The CDR3 spans 14 residues.

This clone has just one count. This CDR3 reads CASSFYRTNTEAFF. The DNA for the CDR3 is TGTGCCAGCAGCTTCTACCGGACGAACACTGAAGCTTTCTTT. The chain has TRBV7-2 and TRBJ1-1; D is uncertain. The CDR3 consists of 14 residues. The V and J ends lost 3 bases and 1 base respectively, with 9 bases between them. Germline V gene lookup returns CDR1 SGHTA and CDR2 FQGNSA. Drawing the rest from reference TRBV7-2 and TRBJ1-1, the complete variable domain is GAGVSQSPSNKVTEKGKDVELRCDPISGHTALYWYRQSLGQGLEFLIYFQGNSAPDKSGLPSDRFSAERTGGSVSTLTIQRTQQEDSAVYLCASSFYRTNTEAFFGQGTRLTVV.

This chain connects TRBV5-1 to TRBJ1-4, with D unclear. The CDR3 totals 13 residues. Germline V gene sequence: CDR1 SGHRS, CDR2 YFSETQ. Between the trimmed V and J ends, which lost 0 bases and 5 bases, there was a span of 5 bases. CDR3 sequence: CASSLGQNEKLFF. The DNA of the CDR3 is TGCGCCAGCAGCTTGGGCCAGAATGAAAAACTGTTTTTT.